This is a list of T cell receptor beta chains from one sample in a study of glioma-infiltrating T cells after dendritic cell vaccination. The assay was immunoSEQ multiplex PCR, and TCRdb's table has in-frame clones only and misses some. The sample has approximately 100,000 clones, 75% to 85% seen once. This specimen was blood, taken before dendritic cell vaccination. The receptors originated from a human donor with glioblastoma. The CDR3 runs from the conserved cysteine through the conserved F or W. A D gene is named only where the DNA matches it firmly. The listing skips clone size in some rows; elsewhere it reads once, few, many or a size class.

j_call clone_size v_call d_call cdr3_nt cdr3_aa
TRBJ1-2 . TRBV9 . TGTGCCGGCAGCGTAGGTGGCATCGGGGGCTATGGCTACACCTTC CAGSVGGIGGYGYTF
TRBJ2-3 . TRBV10-3 TRBD2 TGTGCCATCAGCCCTAGCGGGGGGGATGCAGATACGCAGTATTTT CAISPSGGDADTQYF
TRBJ2-7 . TRBV5-4 . TGTGCCAGCAGCTTCGGAACAGACGAGCAGTACTTC CASSFGTDEQYF
TRBJ1-6 . TRBV4-3 TRBD1 TGCGCCAGCAGCCAAGATCTGGGACAGGGGGCGCGAAATTCACCCCTCCACTTT CASSQDLGQGARNSPLHF
TRBJ1-1 few TRBV4-2 . TGTGCCAGCAGCCAAGATTTGAGCAGGCAGAACACTGAAGCTTTCTTT CASSQDLSRQNTEAFF
TRBJ2-4 . TRBV4-1 . TGCGCCAGCAGCCAAGCGATTTTGTTTTCGGGGGGCCCCAAAAACATTCAGTACTTC CASSQAILFSGGPKNIQYF
TRBJ2-5 . TRBV5-4 . TGTGCCAGCAGCATGGACGGTAGACAAGAGACCCAGTACTTC CASSMDGRQETQYF
TRBJ2-5 . TRBV6-4 TRBD2 TGTGCCAGCAGCCCAAGAGAAGCGGGGGTAGAGACCCAGTACTTC CASSPREAGVETQYF
TRBJ1-2 . TRBV6-5 . TGTGCCAGCAGTTACGCCGGGGGCTATGGCTACACCTTC CASSYAGGYGYTF
TRBJ2-3 . TRBV18 TRBD2 TGTGCCAGCTCACCACCTAGCGGGGGAACAGATACGCAGTATTTT CASSPPSGGTDTQYF
TRBJ1-1 once TRBV7-9 . TGTGCCAGCAGATGGGGACTTGAAGCTTTCTTT CASRWGLEAFF
TRBJ2-7 . TRBV4-3 . TGCGCCAGCAGCCAAGATCACCAGAAGCAGTACTTC CASSQDHQKQYF
TRBJ2-7 . TRBV11-2 TRBD2 TGTGCCAGCAGCTTAACTATGCAGCGGGGGCGAACTGCCTACGAGCAGTACTTC CASSLTMQRGRTAYEQYF
TRBJ2-2 . TRBV5-1 . TGCGCCAGCAGTTTATTAACTATAACGAACACCGGGGAGCTGTTTTTT CASSLLTITNTGELFF
TRBJ1-2 . TRBV12-5 TRBD1 TGTGCTAGTGGTTTACAGGGGGGTCTTGGCTACACCTTC CASGLQGGLGYTF